This TCR beta chain was recorded in a study of T cells in narcolepsy. The overall study: Patients with NT1 or NT2 and healthy control donors were enrolled. Study observations and caveats: Comparing one patient's CSF and blood CD4+ clonotypes highlighted HCRT- and TRIB2-specific autoreactive clonotypes. Reportedly, autoreactive clonotypes were serially detected in patients' blood but not controls'.

Of note for this clone: No antigen is known for it.

Profiled with immunoSEQ multiplex PCR; TCRdb holds only in-frame clones, not every one. This table holds about 1,700 clones, 20% to 30% found once. The TCR originated in a human donor with narcolepsy. Sequenced: cultured CD4+ T cells from cerebrospinal fluid.

The CDR3 region has the DNA TGTGCCAGCAGCCCCCTAGCGGGCGCGCAGGGGGTGCAGTACTTC. As protein: CASSPLAGAQGVQYF. The V gene is TRBV7-8, the J gene TRBJ2-7, with D possibly being TRBD2 (8 bases). This CDR3 contains 15 residues. Germline CDR1 reads SGHVS; CDR2 reads FQNEAQ. V gave up 5 bases and J gave up 9 bases, with 23 bases separating them.